This T cell receptor (beta chain) is drawn from a study of T cell changes during pregnancy in multiple sclerosis. Clones were sequenced by immunoSEQ multiplex PCR, and TCRdb holds only the in-frame ones, with some missing. The data hold 65,000 to 85,000 clones, with roughly 88% observed a single time. The CDR3 covers 15 residues. Germline CDR1 MNHEY, CDR2 SMNVEV (reference sequence). The J segment lost 6 bases and the V segment lost 6 bases, leaving 11 bases of the junction unmatched. Sequences were derived from peripheral blood, sampled after pregnancy. V usage is TRBV27 and J usage is TRBJ2-1, with 7 bases lining up with TRBD2. This clonotype was sampled from a female donor in good health, enrolled as a control in a pregnancy study. The CDR3 here is CASSFLGGGSNEQFF. The CDR3 DNA sequence: TGTGCCAGCAGCTTCCTAGGCGGGGGAAGCAATGAGCAGTTCTTC.